This T cell receptor beta chain came from a study of blood T cell repertoires in COVID-19. In the study overall: T cells, B-cell-depleted T cells, or PBMCs supplied cDNA or gDNA.

The J segment lost 2 bases and the V segment lost 2 bases, leaving 9 bases of the junction unmatched. CDR1 is SGHVS and CDR2 is FQNEAQ in the germline V gene. The CDR3 loop spans 17 amino acids. TCRdb's copy holds only in-frame clones and misses some; the assay was immunoSEQ multiplex PCR. The sample has a few hundred thousand clones, about 92% seen once; the top ten hold about 18%. V gene TRBV7-8 combines with J gene TRBJ2-3; 8 bases fit TRBD2. This receptor was taken from a woman aged 25-40 years who had recovered from COVID-19. Sequencing used PBMCs or T cells enriched from blood (not recorded which). The CDR3 DNA is TGTGCCAGCAGCTTAAGGGCCCGGCGGGGGGCCACAGATACGCAGTATTTT. This encodes CASSLRARRGATDTQYF.